What follows is one T cell receptor beta chain and its context. Combining a sample-barcoded 5' primer with a J-beta primer mix, a second PCR ran for about 7 to 12 cycles. TCRdb re-derived calls from the 5' RACE reads in MiXCR, one entry per CDR3 protein. The table records over 500,000 distinct CDR3 sequences, around 50% of them present only once. The sample comes from a study of blood T cells in healthy people across ages. V lost 0 bases to trimming and J lost 5 bases, with 16 bases between them. CDR1 and CDR2 from the germline V gene are SGHDN and FVKESK. The CDR3 has 16 amino acids. Material: blood. The J gene is TRBJ1-1, the V gene TRBV14; no reliable D call. This receptor was identified in a woman aged 80 or over in good health. CDR3 loop: CASSQEAPRSRTEAFF. DNA for the CDR3: TGTGCCAGCAGCCAAGAGGCCCCCAGATCGCGGACTGAAGCTTTCTTT.